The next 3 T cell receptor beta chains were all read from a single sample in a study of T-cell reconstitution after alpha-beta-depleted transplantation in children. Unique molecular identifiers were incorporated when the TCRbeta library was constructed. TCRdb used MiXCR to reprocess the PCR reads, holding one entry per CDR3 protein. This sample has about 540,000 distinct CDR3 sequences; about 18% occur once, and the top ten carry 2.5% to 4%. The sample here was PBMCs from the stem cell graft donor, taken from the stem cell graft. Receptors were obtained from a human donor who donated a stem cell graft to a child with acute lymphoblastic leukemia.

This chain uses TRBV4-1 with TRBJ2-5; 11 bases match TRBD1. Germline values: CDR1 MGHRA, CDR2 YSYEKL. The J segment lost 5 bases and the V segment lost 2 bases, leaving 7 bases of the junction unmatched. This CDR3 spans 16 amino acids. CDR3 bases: TGCGCCAGCAGCCAACCGGGACAGGGGGGCCGGGAGACCCAGTACTTC. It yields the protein CASSQPGQGGRETQYF.

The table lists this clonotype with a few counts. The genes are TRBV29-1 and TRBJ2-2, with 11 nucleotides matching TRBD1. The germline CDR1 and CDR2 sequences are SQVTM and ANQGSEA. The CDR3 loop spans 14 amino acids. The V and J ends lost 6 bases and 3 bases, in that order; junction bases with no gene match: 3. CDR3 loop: CSVPGQGDTGELFF. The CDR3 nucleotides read TGCAGCGTACCGGGACAGGGGGACACCGGGGAGCTGTTTTTT.

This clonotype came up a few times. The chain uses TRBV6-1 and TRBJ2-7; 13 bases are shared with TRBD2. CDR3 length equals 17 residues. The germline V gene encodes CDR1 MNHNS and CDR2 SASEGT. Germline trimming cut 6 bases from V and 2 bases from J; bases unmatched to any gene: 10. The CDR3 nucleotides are TGTGCCAGCAGCAGCCTCCCGGGACTAGCGGGGACCTACGAGCAGTACTTC. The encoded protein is CASSSLPGLAGTYEQYF.